These 5 T cell receptor beta chains originate from one sample sequenced in a study of shared clonotypes between healthy human individuals. Repertoires were generated with immunoSEQ multiplex PCR, while TCRdb's copy carries only in-frame clones and drops some. The table has approximately 2,000,000 clones, around 93% seen once. What was sequenced was naive CD4+ T cells from PBMCs. Documented subset: CD45RA+ positively selected. These receptors were collected from a man younger than 35 in good health. Some clones in this sample may be carry-over from other donors' samples.

The chain uses TRBV2 and TRBJ1-1; D call uncertain. V was clipped by 4 bases and J by 6 bases, with 9 bases between them. Germline V lookup: CDR1 SNHLY, CDR2 FYNNEI. The CDR3 totals 12 residues. The DNA for the CDR3 is TGTGCCAGCAGTGCAGAGCCCCCTGAAGCTTTCTTT. It codes for CASSAEPPEAFF.

This clone occurred once. The J gene is TRBJ2-2, the V gene TRBV7-9; tentative D call: TRBD2 (6 bases). Deletions cut 0 bases from V and 0 bases from J, with 8 bases between. Per germline, CDR1 SEHNR and CDR2 FQNEAQ (reference sequence). This CDR3 is built from 16 residues. As DNA, the CDR3 is TGTGCCAGCAGCTTAGCGGCGGGGACGAACACCGGGGAGCTGTTTTTT. Translation gives CASSLAAGTNTGELFF.

This clone appeared once. The genes are TRBV5-1 and TRBJ2-2; perhaps TRBD2 as D (7 bases). The ends were cut back, 4 bases at V and 5 bases at J, with 18 bases in the middle. Germline assignment: CDR1 SGHRS and CDR2 YFSETQ. The CDR3 spans 16 residues. In DNA, the CDR3 is TGCGCCAGCAGCCCCGGAGGGGGGGGATTAACCGGGGAGCTGTTTTTT. Amino acids: CASSPGGGGLTGELFF.

The chain is built from TRBV5-4 and TRBJ2-5, with D tentatively TRBD2 (6 bases). Germline V gene lookup returns CDR1 SGHNT and CDR2 YYREEE (reference sequence). The ends were cut back, 7 bases at V and 4 bases at J, with 17 bases in the middle. There are 14 residues in the CDR3. The DNA for the CDR3 is TGTGCCAGCCTAAATGGGGGGAGAGGAGAGACCCAGTACTTC. Its protein is CASLNGGRGETQYF.

The rearrangement uses TRBV11-3 and TRBJ2-3; 8 nucleotides agree with TRBD2. The trim removed 1 base at V and 6 bases at J, leaving 6 bases unmatched. The CDR3 runs to 15 residues. Germline V gene lookup returns CDR1 SGHNT and CDR2 YENEEA. The CDR3 DNA reads as TGTGCCAGCAGCTTAGGGATTGCTAGCGGGGATACGCAGTATTTT. Translated, it gives CASSLGIASGDTQYF.